This T cell receptor beta chain is from a study of shared clonotypes between healthy human individuals. At the level of the study: Two women and a few men aged 18 to 49 made up the donors. Study-level findings and limits: Several donors shared about 5% of their naive CD4 clonotypes. Clonotypes not shared had lower generation probabilities than those common to all four donors.

CD45RO-negative cells were positively selected for CCR7, leaving out terminally differentiated effector memory CD45RA+ cells. V shed 2 bases and J shed 0 bases, with 8 bases lying between them. CDR3 length: 14 amino acids. The germline CDR1 and CDR2 sequences are MNHEY and SMNVEV (reference sequence). A note on this clone: As yet, its antigen is unknown.

Sequencing was performed with immunoSEQ multiplex PCR; in TCRdb, only in-frame clones are kept and a portion is missing. The data show millions of clones, about 95% seen once. Sequencing input: naive CD8+ T cells sorted from blood. The gene calls are TRBV27 and TRBJ2-7; D gene uncertain. The receptor was isolated from a man aged 18 to 30 in good health. CDR3 region: CASSLGPHSYEQYF. CDR3 DNA: TGTGCCAGCAGTTTAGGGCCCCACTCCTACGAGCAGTACTTC.